This T cell receptor beta chain was identified in a study of CD8 T cells in Susac syndrome. The germline gives CDR1 SGHVS, CDR2 FNYEAQ. The CDR3 runs 17 residues. V was clipped by 3 bases and J by 5 bases; unmatched bases: 12. With random hexamers, reverse transcription was performed on 0.5 to 1 ug of RNA. TCR beta CDR3 was amplified by immunoSEQ covering 54 Vbeta and 13 Jbeta. In TCRdb, the immunoSEQ multiplex PCR reads were re-called with MiXCR into one record per CDR3 protein. The repertoire has 140,000 or so distinct CDR3 sequences, roughly 94% of them found once; the top ten carry less than 0.095%.

This receptor was taken from a human donor in good health. This chain uses TRBV7-6 with TRBJ2-1, with 8 bases lining up with TRBD2. What was sequenced was CD4+ T cells from PBMCs. The CDR3 coding sequence is TGTGCCAGCAGCTTGGGGGGGCCGGGACTAGTCAACAATGAGCAGTTCTTC. This codes for CASSLGGPGLVNNEQFF.